The 14 T cell receptor beta chains in this list originate from one sample, sequenced in a study of shared T cell receptors in the human thymus. The data were produced by immunoSEQ multiplex PCR, yet TCRdb's version contains in-frame clones alone and is incomplete. The table includes hundreds of thousands of clones, around 87% detected once. A further study also used this sample, focusing on human thymus T cells.

The material sequenced was thymocytes. The receptors derive from a boy in the first two years of life with a congenital heart defect.

The rearrangement links TRBV27 to TRBJ2-7, with D uncertain. The CDR3 spans 13 residues. Germline values: CDR1 MNHEY, CDR2 SMNVEV (reference sequence). The V end lost 2 bases, the J end lost 3 bases, and 8 bases lay between the germline ends. In nucleotides, the CDR3 is TGTGCCAGCAGTTTAGAAAACGGCTACGAGCAGTACTTC. The encoded protein is CASSLENGYEQYF.

This clone was detected once. V gene TRBV28 combines with J gene TRBJ1-5; 7 bases agree with TRBD1. The germline CDR1 and CDR2 sequences are MDHEN and SYDVKM. The CDR3 totals 15 residues. Trimming at V came to 3 bases and at J to 4 bases, leaving 6 bases not matched to a gene. CDR3 amino acids: CASSFGQGENQPQHF. The DNA for the CDR3 is TGTGCCAGCAGTTTTGGGCAGGGGGAGAATCAGCCCCAGCATTTT.

The V gene is TRBV19, the J gene TRBJ2-7, with 8 bases lining up with TRBD1. The CDR3 totals 16 residues. Germline values: CDR1 LNHDA, CDR2 SQIVND (reference sequence). Losses at the gene ends were 4 bases for V and 0 bases for J; bases not matched to a gene: 8. In DNA, the CDR3 is TGTGCCAGTAGTACCACCCTGACAGGGGACTCCTACGAGCAGTACTTC. Its protein is CASSTTLTGDSYEQYF. The complete variable domain, with remaining parts taken from reference TRBV19 and TRBJ2-7, reads DGGITQSPKYLFRKEGQNVTLSCEQNLNHDAMYWYRQDPGQGLRLIYYSQIVNDFQKGDIAEGYSVSREKKESFPLTVTSAQKNPTAFYLCASSTTLTGDSYEQYFGPGTRLTVT.

DNA for the CDR3: TGTGCCAGCAAAAACAGCTCGGGAAACACTGAAGCTTTCTTT. This encodes CASKNSSGNTEAFF. The chain joins TRBV27 to TRBJ1-1; D gene ambiguous. Germline CDR1 MNHEY, CDR2 SMNVEV (reference sequence). V gave up 7 bases and J gave up 2 bases, with 14 bases separating them. The CDR3 covers 14 residues.

This clone occurred once. V gene TRBV6-1 combines with J gene TRBJ1-2; TRBD1 agrees at 10 bases. The germline V gene has CDR1 MNHNS and CDR2 SASEGT. The V segment lost 0 bases and the J segment 6 bases; nucleotides outside the gene matches: 4. This CDR3 has 15 amino acids. The CDR3 reads CASSEATGGADGYTF. In nucleotides, the CDR3 is TGTGCCAGCAGTGAAGCGACAGGGGGCGCCGATGGCTACACCTTC.

This chain links TRBV7-3 with TRBJ1-1; 7 nucleotides match TRBD1. Germline lookup yields CDR1 SGHTA and CDR2 FQGTGA. With V trimmed by 1 base and J by 1 base, 6 bases remained unmatched. The CDR3 totals 16 residues. CDR3 amino acids: CASSLRETGANTEAFF. The CDR3 nucleotides are TGTGCCAGCAGCTTAAGGGAAACAGGGGCGAACACTGAAGCTTTCTTT. The full variable domain, with the rest looked up from reference TRBV7-3 and TRBJ1-1, is GAGVSQTPSNKVTEKGKYVELRCDPISGHTALYWYRQSLGQGPEFLIYFQGTGAADDSGLPNDRFFAVRPEGSVSTLKIQRTERGDSAVYLCASSLRETGANTEAFFGQGTRLTVV.

This chain uses TRBV7-9 with TRBJ2-1; D perhaps matches TRBD1 (6 bases). Trimming removed 3 bases at V and 6 bases at J, with 15 bases between. Germline V gene data show CDR1 as SEHNR and CDR2 as FQNEAQ (reference sequence). The CDR3 loop spans 15 amino acids. The CDR3 DNA follows: TGTGCCAGCAGCTTTCATACAGGGCTGTTCAATGAGCAGTTCTTC. This encodes CASSFHTGLFNEQFF.

The chain employs TRBV6-5 and TRBJ2-1; no clear D gene. The V end was cut by 2 bases, the J end by 12 bases, with 17 bases between. The length of the CDR3 is 14 residues. CDR1 is MNHEY, CDR2 SVGAGI, per germline. CDR3 residues: CASSYGQLQTGQFF. The CDR3 nucleotides read TGTGCCAGCAGTTACGGGCAGCTACAAACCGGGCAGTTCTTC.

The V gene is TRBV15, the J gene TRBJ2-2; the D gene is possibly TRBD2 (6 bases). With 1 base removed from V and 4 bases from J, the gap between germline ends came to 19 bases. Germline values: CDR1 LNHNV, CDR2 YYDKDF (reference sequence). The CDR3 is made up of 18 amino acids. Here the CDR3 reads CATSRGGRKGYSTGELFF. The CDR3 DNA follows: TGTGCCACCAGCAGAGGAGGGAGGAAGGGTTATTCCACCGGGGAGCTGTTTTTT.

A few counts support this clone. This sequence joins TRBV28 and TRBJ2-3; 7 bases line up with TRBD1. The CDR3 length is 15 residues. CDR1 is MDHEN, CDR2 SYDVKM, per germline. Trimming took 4 bases from V and 0 from J; bases not matched to a gene: 4. The CDR3: CASSWDSPSTDTQYF. CDR3 in DNA: TGTGCCAGCAGTTGGGACAGCCCTAGCACAGATACGCAGTATTTT.

The chain is built from TRBV27 and TRBJ1-5; 7 positions match TRBD1. In germline, CDR1 is MNHEY, CDR2 SMNVEV (reference sequence). The CDR3 consists of 17 residues. Trimming took 4 bases from V and 2 from J; bases not matched to a gene: 11. CDR3 coding DNA: TGTGCCAGCAGTTCCCATTCCCGACAGGGTGGCAATCAGCCCCAGCATTTT. As protein: CASSSHSRQGGNQPQHF.

This chain uses TRBV6-1 with TRBJ1-5; D not certain. This CDR3 spans 15 amino acids. Germline loops: CDR1 MNHNS, CDR2 SASEGT. Trimming took off 6 bases at V and 0 bases at J, with 12 bases between the two ends. CDR3 region: CASRSPESSNQPQHF. CDR3 bases: TGTGCCAGCAGGTCTCCGGAGAGTAGCAATCAGCCCCAGCATTTT.

This chain connects TRBV7-2 to TRBJ2-2, with no clear D. CDR1 and CDR2 from the germline V gene are SGHTA and FQGNSA. The V and J ends lost 7 bases and 7 bases respectively, with 16 bases between them. The CDR3 has 14 residues. CDR3 sequence: CASTRGPPNGELFF. The CDR3, as DNA: TGTGCCAGCACCCGTGGCCCACCCAACGGGGAGCTGTTTTTT.

J is TRBJ2-7 and V is TRBV2, with a possible D match to TRBD1 (6 bases). Germline loops: CDR1 SNHLY, CDR2 FYNNEI. This CDR3 has 14 amino acids. The V end lost 10 bases, the J end lost 0 bases, and 16 bases lay between the germline ends. Here the CDR3 DNA reads TGTGCCACCCAGCGACAGGTCTACTCCTACGAGCAGTACTTC. Translation gives CATQRQVYSYEQYF.